The next 20 T cell receptor beta chains were all read from a single sample in a study of cytomegalovirus exposure and HLA in healthy donors. PCR used 60 Vbeta primers and 13 Jbeta primers. The method was immunoSEQ multiplex PCR; TCRdb's version includes in-frame clones alone and lacks a portion of them. Of approximately 100,000 clones in the sample, 65% to 80% were seen once. The sequenced material came from PBMCs. The origin of the receptors is a human donor in good health.

The CDR3 sequence: CASSLGPGLNTQYF. CDR3 sequence (DNA): TGTGCCAGCAGCCTCGGCCCGGGACTTAATACGCAGTATTTT. V gene TRBV7-2 combines with J gene TRBJ2-3; D is perhaps TRBD2 (6 bases). This CDR3 comprises 14 residues. CDR1 SGHTA and CDR2 FQGNSA come from the germline V gene. V was shortened by 5 bases and J by 7 bases, with 16 bases between the two germline ends.

V and J are TRBV29-1 and TRBJ1-1, with D tentatively TRBD1 (5 bases). The CDR3 is 14 amino acids. Germline CDR1 reads SQVTM; CDR2 reads ANQGSEA. The V end was cut by 3 bases, the J end by 5 bases, with 16 bases between. The CDR3 DNA reads as TGCAGCGTTGATGGCGGCAGGGTGGGGACTGAAGCTTTCTTT. Its protein is CSVDGGRVGTEAFF.

The sample holds a few counts of this clone. The genes are TRBV5-4 and TRBJ1-4; unclear D gene. The V end was cut by 0 bases, the J end by 0 bases, with 3 bases between. Germline CDR1 SGHNT, CDR2 YYREEE (reference sequence). The CDR3 loop spans 14 amino acids. The CDR3 here is CASSLDTTNEKLFF. DNA of the CDR3: TGTGCCAGCAGCTTGGACACAACTAATGAAAAACTGTTTTTT. The entire variable domain, with the rest obtained from reference TRBV5-4 and TRBJ1-4, is as follows: ETGVTQSPTHLIKTRGQQVTLRCSSQSGHNTVSWYQQALGQGPQFIFQYYREEENGRGNFPPRFSGLQFPNYSSELNVNALELDDSALYLCASSLDTTNEKLFFGSGTQLSVL.

CDR3 loop: CSVGIEGNEQFF. CDR3 DNA sequence: TGCAGCGTTGGGATAGAGGGCAATGAGCAGTTCTTC. This chain connects TRBV29-1 to TRBJ2-1, with TRBD2 as a possible D gene (5 bases). The V gene lost 4 bases and the J gene lost 6 bases, with 10 bases spanning the gap. Germline CDR1 is SQVTM and CDR2 is ANQGSEA. CDR3 length equals 12 residues.

The chain links TRBV5-1 to TRBJ2-1, with D maybe TRBD2 (7 bases). Germline V gene sequence: CDR1 SGHRS, CDR2 YFSETQ. The CDR3 contains 16 residues. V was cut by 0 bases and J by 4 bases, with 14 bases left in between. The CDR3 reads CASSLEPGGGYNEQFF. CDR3 bases: TGCGCCAGCAGCTTGGAACCGGGGGGCGGGTACAATGAGCAGTTCTTC.

V is TRBV6-1 and J is TRBJ2-3; 12 bases match TRBD2. Germline-derived CDR1 and CDR2 are MNHNS and SASEGT. The CDR3 runs 16 residues. V shed 3 bases, J shed 3 bases, and the junction held 4 bases outside the gene matches. The CDR3 DNA reads TGTGCCAGCAGTGATCAACTAGCGGGAGGTACAGATACGCAGTATTTT. This sequence encodes CASSDQLAGGTDTQYF.

Regarding this clone: A much larger clone differs from this one at a single base, so this may be a read error. The genes are TRBV5-5 and TRBJ2-7; no clear D. This CDR3 has 11 amino acids. CDR1 is SGHKS and CDR2 is YYEKEE in the germline V gene (reference sequence). V gave up 0 bases and J gave up 7 bases, with 5 bases separating them. The CDR3 region is CASSLAREQYF. Here the CDR3 DNA reads TGTGCCAGCAGCTTGGCTAGGGAGCAGTACTTC.

V and J are TRBV5-1 and TRBJ2-1; no firm D call. The ends were cut back, 4 bases at V and 0 bases at J, with 11 bases in the middle. CDR3 length equals 15 residues. The germline V gene encodes CDR1 SGHRS and CDR2 YFSETQ. In DNA, the CDR3 is TGCGCCAGCAGCCCTCCGAGCGACTCCTACAATGAGCAGTTCTTC. This encodes CASSPPSDSYNEQFF.

The J gene is TRBJ2-2, the V gene TRBV4-3; the D gene is possibly TRBD2 (5 bases). The CDR3 runs 15 residues. V was cut by 0 bases and J by 4 bases, with 9 bases left in between. CDR1 is LGHNA, CDR2 YSLEER, per germline. The CDR3 is CASSQDPAGTGELFF. The CDR3 DNA is TGCGCCAGCAGCCAAGACCCCGCGGGCACCGGGGAGCTGTTTTTT.

This clone was detected a few times. This chain uses TRBV6-6 with TRBJ2-7, with TRBD1 matching 7 bases. Unmatched junction bases numbered 1, after V lost 1 base and J lost 1 base. This CDR3 region has 14 residues. From germline, CDR1 is MNHNY and CDR2 SVGAGI (reference sequence). The DNA of the CDR3 is TGTGCCAGCAGTTACTTGGACAGGTCCTACGAGCAGTACTTC. Amino acid sequence: CASSYLDRSYEQYF.

V is TRBV6-1 and J is TRBJ1-3; 7 bases fit TRBD1. Per germline, CDR1 MNHNS and CDR2 SASEGT. With 0 bases clipped from V and 0 bases from J, the junction kept 5 bases outside the gene matches. The CDR3 is made up of 17 amino acids. The CDR3 region is CASSEAPTGRSGNTIYF. DNA for the CDR3: TGTGCCAGCAGTGAAGCTCCGACAGGGCGCTCTGGAAACACCATATATTTT.

The chain links TRBV23-1 to TRBJ1-2; tentative D call: TRBD1 (6 bases). TRBV23-1 is assigned to the ORF class and has an uncertain function. V was shortened by 4 bases and J by 4 bases, with 13 bases between the two germline ends. The CDR3 has 14 residues. CDR3 DNA: TGCGCCAGCAGTCCTATAGACAGGACCTATGGCTACACCTTC. It yields the protein CASSPIDRTYGYTF.

The chain has TRBV7-2 and TRBJ2-5; 13 bases agree with TRBD2. The J segment lost 7 bases and the V segment lost 5 bases, leaving 13 bases of the junction unmatched. This CDR3 region has 17 residues. Per the germline V gene, CDR1 is SGHTA and CDR2 is FQGNSA. The CDR3 reads CASSPAPLAGGPGTQYF. The CDR3 bases are TGTGCCAGCAGCCCGGCACCACTAGCGGGAGGGCCCGGGACCCAGTACTTC.

This clone showed up just a few times. V gene TRBV6-6 combines with J gene TRBJ1-4; D possibly corresponds to TRBD1 (5 bases). Trimming shortened V by 5 bases and J by 5 bases, and 9 bases separated the two germline ends. The CDR3 consists of 13 residues. Germline-derived CDR1 and CDR2 are MNHNY and SVGAGI (reference sequence). CDR3 bases: TGTGCCAGCAGTCAACAGGAAAATGAAAAACTGTTTTTT. As protein: CASSQQENEKLFF.

This clone was counted once. The chain joins TRBV9 to TRBJ2-6; D is undetermined. The CDR3 extends over 14 amino acids. Germline CDR1 and CDR2: SGDLS and YYNGEE. Trimming removed 2 bases at V and 2 bases at J, with 5 bases between. DNA for the CDR3: TGTGCCAGCAGCGTTACTCCTGGGGCCAACGTCCTGACTTTC. This encodes CASSVTPGANVLTF.

This chain connects TRBV13 to TRBJ2-2, with TRBD2 as a possible D gene (7 bases). The CDR3 loop spans 18 amino acids. CDR1 and CDR2 (germline): PRHDT, FYEKMQ (reference sequence). The V end was cut by 1 base, the J end by 0 bases, with 15 bases between. The CDR3 sequence: CASSLVLGGASNTGELFF. In DNA form, the CDR3 reads TGTGCCAGCAGCTTAGTTCTGGGGGGGGCCTCGAACACCGGGGAGCTGTTTTTT.

This clone appeared a single time. The rearrangement uses TRBV5-6 and TRBJ2-7, with D tentatively TRBD2 (6 bases). The germline V gene encodes CDR1 SGHDT and CDR2 YYEEEE. Between the trimmed V and J ends, which lost 0 bases and 5 bases, there was a span of 12 bases. This CDR3 has 14 amino acids. CDR3 nucleotide sequence: TGTGCCAGCAGCTTGGGACTAGTACTCGACGAGCAGTACTTC. It encodes CASSLGLVLDEQYF.

V is TRBV7-2 and J is TRBJ2-5; 10 positions agree with TRBD1. The CDR3 spans 16 residues. The germline V gene encodes CDR1 SGHTA and CDR2 FQGNSA. The V and J ends lost 5 bases and 11 bases, in that order; junction bases with no gene match: 17. The chain's CDR3 is CASSLWGGTGVREQYF. The CDR3, as DNA: TGTGCCAGCAGCCTATGGGGGGGGACAGGGGTGCGTGAGCAGTACTTC. The full variable domain, completed using reference TRBV7-2 and TRBJ2-5, is GAGVSQSPSNKVTEKGKDVELRCDPISGHTALYWYRQSLGQGLEFLIYFQGNSAPDKSGLPSDRFSAERTGGSVSTLTIQRTQQEDSAVYLCASSLWGGTGVREQYFGPGTRLLVL.

This sequence joins TRBV29-1 and TRBJ2-5, with a weak D call TRBD1 (6 bases). The J call is in doubt because the DNA end fits TRBJ2-7 better. Germline V gives CDR1 SQVTM, CDR2 ANQGSEA. This CDR3 is built from 13 residues. CDR3: CSVELGTTYEQYF. CDR3 DNA: TGCAGCGTTGAGCTCGGGACAACCTACGAGCAGTACTTC.

The chain has TRBV15 and TRBJ2-6, with D possibly being TRBD2 (5 bases). The germline V gene has CDR1 LNHNV and CDR2 YYDKDF (reference sequence). V lost 0 bases and J lost 4, with 19 bases in between. The length of the CDR3 is 19 residues. The CDR3 DNA follows: TGTGCCACCAGCAGAGATTTGACGCTTTTGGGAGCCGGGGCCAACGTCCTGACTTTC. This gives the protein CATSRDLTLLGAGANVLTF.